This T cell receptor beta chain was identified during a study of Ad26.COV2.S vaccination and SARS-CoV-2 variants. Points from the study as a whole: Measurement of non-spike TCR breadth gave similar results in vaccine and placebo recipients. Reported findings describe substantial breadth in spike-specific CD8+ and CD4+ T cell responses following vaccination.

A note on this clone: Its antigen is currently unknown.

Sequenced by immunoSEQ multiplex PCR; TCRdb stores in-frame clones only, minus some. The repertoire holds about 420,000 clones, 85% to 90% seen once, with 3.6% in the top ten. Treatment meaning: about 20 received Ad26.COV2.S at low or high dose, single or two shots; about 5 received placebo; per-sample allocation not given. Sample collection was performed on day 63 after the first vaccine or placebo injection. The shot given was an Ad26 vector that makes Wuhan-strain SARS-CoV-2 spike. The CDR3 runs to 16 residues. Specimen: peripheral blood, collected in a trial of Ad26.COV2.S vaccine versus placebo. V and J are TRBV21-1 and TRBJ1-4; TRBD1 reflects the table's D call only, with no check against the DNA. TRBV21-1 is termed a pseudogene. This sequence originates from a person between 18 and 59 years old who received the Ad26.COV2.S COVID-19 vaccine or a placebo. CDR3 region: CASTNRGRTGGVKLFF. The CDR3 DNA sequence: TGTGCCAGCACCAACCGGGGCCGGACAGGGGGCGTAAAACTGTTTTTT.